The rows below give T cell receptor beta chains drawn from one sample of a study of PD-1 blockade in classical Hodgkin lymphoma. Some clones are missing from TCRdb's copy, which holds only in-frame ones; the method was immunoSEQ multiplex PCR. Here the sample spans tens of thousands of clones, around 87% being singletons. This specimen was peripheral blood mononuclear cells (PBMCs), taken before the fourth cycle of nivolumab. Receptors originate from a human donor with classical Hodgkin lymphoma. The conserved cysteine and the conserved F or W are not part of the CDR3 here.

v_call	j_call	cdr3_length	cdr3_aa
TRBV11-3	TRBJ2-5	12	ASSLYGTLETQY
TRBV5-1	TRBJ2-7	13	ASSQQQGRSYEQY
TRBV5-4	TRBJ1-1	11	ASSLDENTEAF
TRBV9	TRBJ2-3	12	ASSVTGSTDTQY
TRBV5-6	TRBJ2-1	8	ASSGVEQF
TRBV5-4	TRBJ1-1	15	ASSLPPDRILFTEAF
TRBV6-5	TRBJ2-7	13	ASSYAGQGANEQY
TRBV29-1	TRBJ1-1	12	SATSFGGNTEAF
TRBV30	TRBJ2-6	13	AWNLWVSGANVLT
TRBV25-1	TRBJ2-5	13	ASSVRTGRLETQY